The rows below give T cell receptor beta chains drawn from one sample of a study of T cells in Graves' hyperthyroidism and ophthalmopathy. MiXCR was run by TCRdb on the multiplex PCR reads, yielding one entry per CDR3 protein. The sample shows 600,000 or so distinct CDR3 sequences, 12% to 15% of them seen only once. The sequenced material came from blood. The source of these receptors is a woman between 18 and 29 years old with Graves' ophthalmopathy. Each CDR3 is given with its conserved first and last residue. The D gene is left open where the match is weak. The size of a clone is reported for some rows only, either as once, few or many, or as a class for expanded clones.

cdr3_length,clone_size,d_call,v_call,j_call,cdr3_aa,cdr3_nt
12,many,.,TRBV3-1,TRBJ1-5,CASSQGVQPQHF,TGTGCCAGCAGCCAAGGGGTACAGCCCCAGCATTTT
15,.,TRBD1,TRBV4-3,TRBJ1-6,CASSPDRALNSPLHF,TGCGCCAGCAGCCCCGACAGGGCCCTTAATTCACCCCTCCACTTT
15,many,TRBD2,TRBV11-2,TRBJ2-3,CASSDGLAGSYTQYF,TGTGCCAGCAGCGATGGACTAGCGGGGTCCTATACGCAGTATTTT
11,many,.,TRBV29-1,TRBJ2-1,CSVERGGEQFF,TGCAGCGTTGAAAGGGGAGGTGAGCAGTTCTTC
16,.,TRBD1,TRBV15,TRBJ2-2,CATSRGAGGVAGELFF,TGTGCCACCAGCAGAGGGGCAGGGGGTGTTGCCGGGGAGCTGTTTTTT
14,many,.,TRBV6-5,TRBJ2-3,CASSYSESTDTQYF,TGTGCCAGCAGTTACTCGGAGAGCACAGATACGCAGTATTTT
14,many,TRBD1,TRBV30,TRBJ2-7,CAWSVWTGEAEQYF,TGTGCCTGGAGTGTATGGACAGGGGAGGCAGAGCAGTACTTC
15,many,TRBD2,TRBV29-1,TRBJ2-7,CSDPGLAETVYEQYF,TGCAGCGACCCGGGACTAGCGGAGACGGTATACGAGCAGTACTTC
16,few,TRBD1,TRBV24-1,TRBJ2-1,CATSEWDRGQDNEQFF,TGTGCCACCAGTGAATGGGACAGGGGACAGGACAATGAGCAGTTCTTC
19,many,.,TRBV6-1,TRBJ2-5,CASSEAGQRRRTYLETQYF,TGTGCCAGCAGTGAAGCTGGACAGCGGCGAAGGACGTACTTAGAGACCCAGTACTTC
15,many,.,TRBV3-1,TRBJ2-1,CASSPTGLIYNEQFF,TGTGCCAGCAGCCCCACAGGGTTAATCTACAATGAGCAGTTCTTC
13,few,.,TRBV25-1,TRBJ2-1,CASSTSSEGEQFF,TGTGCCAGCAGTACCAGTTCCGAGGGTGAGCAGTTCTTC
16,.,TRBD1,TRBV6-4,TRBJ2-1,CASSREPGQGAGEQFF,TGTGCCAGCAGTCGAGAGCCGGGACAGGGGGCGGGTGAGCAGTTCTTC
12,few,.,TRBV28,TRBJ2-7,CATQTGPWEQYF,TGTGCCACCCAGACGGGACCGTGGGAGCAGTACTTC
20,many,TRBD1,TRBV19,TRBJ2-2,CASSMEPGQGADVDTGELFF,TGTGCCAGTAGTATGGAACCGGGACAGGGGGCGGATGTGGACACCGGGGAGCTGTTTTTT
16,many,.,TRBV11-3,TRBJ2-3,CASSSGTAGSTDTQYF,TGTGCCAGCAGCTCAGGGACTGCCGGAAGCACAGATACGCAGTATTTT
15,.,TRBD2,TRBV10-1,TRBJ2-1,CASSETSGRAFEQFF,TGCGCCAGCAGTGAAACTAGCGGGAGGGCTTTTGAGCAGTTCTTC
15,many,TRBD1,TRBV5-8,TRBJ2-1,CASSLGTGGINEQFF,TGTGCCAGCAGCCTAGGGACAGGGGGGATCAATGAGCAGTTCTTC
12,many,.,TRBV12-3/TRBV12-4,TRBJ1-1,CASTTSGAEAFF,TGTGCCAGCACCACCTCAGGGGCTGAAGCTTTCTTT
14,few,.,TRBV19,TRBJ2-7,CASSIGDNSYEQYF,TGTGCCAGTAGTATCGGAGACAACTCCTACGAGCAGTACTTC